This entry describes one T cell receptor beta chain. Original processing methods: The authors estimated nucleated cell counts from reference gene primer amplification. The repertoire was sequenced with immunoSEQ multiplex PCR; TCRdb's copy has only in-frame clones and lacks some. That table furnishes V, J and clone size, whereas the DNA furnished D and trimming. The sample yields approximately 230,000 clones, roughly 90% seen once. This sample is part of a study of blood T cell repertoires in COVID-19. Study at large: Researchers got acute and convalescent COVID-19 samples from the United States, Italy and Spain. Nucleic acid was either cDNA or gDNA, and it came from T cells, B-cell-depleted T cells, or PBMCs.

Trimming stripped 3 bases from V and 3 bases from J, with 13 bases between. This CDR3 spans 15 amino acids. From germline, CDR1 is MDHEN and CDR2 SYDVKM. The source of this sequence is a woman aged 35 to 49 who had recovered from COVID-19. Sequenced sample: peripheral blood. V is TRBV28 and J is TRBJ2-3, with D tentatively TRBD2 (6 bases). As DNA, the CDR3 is TGTGCCAGCAGTTTGATCCCAGGGAGGACAGATACGCAGTATTTT. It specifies CASSLIPGRTDTQYF.